The rows below give T cell receptor beta chains drawn from one sample of a study of T-cell reconstitution after alpha-beta-depleted transplantation in children. TCRdb ran MiXCR on the PCR reads and lists one entry per CDR3 protein. The sample lists about 230,000 distinct CDR3 sequences, about 9.2% seen once, with approximately 6.6% in the top ten. The specimen comprised PBMCs from the stem cell graft donor, sampled from the stem cell graft. These receptors all stem from a human donor who donated a stem cell graft to a child with acute lymphoblastic leukemia. CDR3s include the opening cysteine and the closing phenylalanine or tryptophan. Each record gives: J gene, V gene, clone size, D gene, CDR3 length, CDR3 DNA, CDR3 protein. D genes are given only for firm matches. Expanded clones get a size class; other rows say once, few or many, or leave the size out.

J gene: TRBJ2-3
V gene: TRBV9
clone size: few
D gene: TRBD2
CDR3 length: 16
CDR3 DNA: TGTGCCAGCAGCCCACTCGCGGGGGGGAGCACAGATACGCAGTATTTT
CDR3 protein: CASSPLAGGSTDTQYF

J gene: TRBJ2-5
V gene: TRBV20-1
clone size: many
D gene: -
CDR3 length: 13
CDR3 DNA: TGCAGTGCTAGGGGGACTGCTGTCGAGACCCAGTACTTC
CDR3 protein: CSARGTAVETQYF

J gene: TRBJ1-5
V gene: TRBV7-9
clone size: few
D gene: -
CDR3 length: 15
CDR3 DNA: TGTGCCAGCAGCCCAGTCGGGCAGCCCAATCAGCCCCAGCATTTT
CDR3 protein: CASSPVGQPNQPQHF

J gene: TRBJ1-1
V gene: TRBV20-1
clone size: many
D gene: -
CDR3 length: 12
CDR3 DNA: TGCAGTGCCAAAGGAGCGAACACTGAAGCTTTCTTT
CDR3 protein: CSAKGANTEAFF

J gene: TRBJ2-7
V gene: TRBV20-1
clone size: many
D gene: TRBD2
CDR3 length: 12
CDR3 DNA: TGCAGTGCTTCCCGGGGGGGGACCGAGCAGTACTTC
CDR3 protein: CSASRGGTEQYF

J gene: TRBJ2-7
V gene: TRBV30
clone size: many
D gene: -
CDR3 length: 10
CDR3 DNA: TGTGCCTGGGAGATCGGAAAGCAGTACTTC
CDR3 protein: CAWEIGKQYF

J gene: TRBJ1-1
V gene: TRBV6-4
clone size: few
D gene: -
CDR3 length: 12
CDR3 DNA: TGTGCCAGCAATCGAGGCGGTACTGAAGCTTTCTTT
CDR3 protein: CASNRGGTEAFF

J gene: TRBJ1-6
V gene: TRBV19
clone size: -
D gene: -
CDR3 length: 16
CDR3 DNA: TGTGCCAGTAGTACCCTCCGACTGATCTATAATTCACCCCTCCACTTT
CDR3 protein: CASSTLRLIYNSPLHF

J gene: TRBJ1-1
V gene: TRBV5-1
clone size: many
D gene: -
CDR3 length: 12
CDR3 DNA: TGCGCCAGCAGAAATATGAACACTGAAGCTTTCTTT
CDR3 protein: CASRNMNTEAFF

J gene: TRBJ1-2
V gene: TRBV5-1
clone size: few
D gene: -
CDR3 length: 14
CDR3 DNA: TGCGCCAGCAGCTCCGCTCAGCCGGACTATGGCTACACCTTC
CDR3 protein: CASSSAQPDYGYTF

J gene: TRBJ2-3
V gene: TRBV12-3/TRBV12-4
clone size: many
D gene: TRBD1
CDR3 length: 13
CDR3 DNA: TGTGCCAGCAGTTGGCAGGGGGCCCTGCCGGGGTATTTT
CDR3 protein: CASSWQGALPGYF

J gene: TRBJ2-3
V gene: TRBV5-1
clone size: few
D gene: -
CDR3 length: 12
CDR3 DNA: TGCGCCAGCAGCTCCCATGGAGATACGCAGTATTTT
CDR3 protein: CASSSHGDTQYF

J gene: TRBJ1-2
V gene: TRBV27
clone size: -
D gene: TRBD1
CDR3 length: 16
CDR3 DNA: TGTGCCAGCAAAAACGACCGGGACAGGGCCCCCTTTGGCTACACCTTC
CDR3 protein: CASKNDRDRAPFGYTF

J gene: TRBJ2-4
V gene: TRBV20-1
clone size: many
D gene: TRBD2
CDR3 length: 13
CDR3 DNA: TGCAGTGCTAGCTCCAGCGGGGCAAACATTCAGTACTTC
CDR3 protein: CSASSSGANIQYF

J gene: TRBJ2-3
V gene: TRBV6-6
clone size: many
D gene: -
CDR3 length: 12
CDR3 DNA: TGTGCCGCGGGGACTAGCACAGATACGCAGTATTTT
CDR3 protein: CAAGTSTDTQYF

J gene: TRBJ2-1
V gene: TRBV11-3
clone size: few
D gene: -
CDR3 length: 14
CDR3 DNA: TGTGCCAGCAGCTTTGGGGGCCCGATGGATGAGCAGTTCTTC
CDR3 protein: CASSFGGPMDEQFF

J gene: TRBJ2-7
V gene: TRBV4-1
clone size: -
D gene: -
CDR3 length: 15
CDR3 DNA: TGCGCCAGCAGCCAAGATTCGGCGACAACCTACGAGCAGTACTTC
CDR3 protein: CASSQDSATTYEQYF

J gene: TRBJ2-7
V gene: TRBV20-1
clone size: -
D gene: TRBD1
CDR3 length: 14
CDR3 DNA: TGCAGTGCTGCCGACGGGACAGTCTCCTACGAGCAGTACTTC
CDR3 protein: CSAADGTVSYEQYF

J gene: TRBJ2-2
V gene: TRBV12-3/TRBV12-4
clone size: many
D gene: -
CDR3 length: 14
CDR3 DNA: TGTGCCAGCAGACTGACTAGAGACACCGGGGAGCTGTTTTTT
CDR3 protein: CASRLTRDTGELFF

J gene: TRBJ1-6
V gene: TRBV7-9
clone size: many
D gene: -
CDR3 length: 15
CDR3 DNA: TGTGCCAGCAGCTTACAGGCAGTCACCAATTCACCCCTCCACTTT
CDR3 protein: CASSLQAVTNSPLHF

J gene: TRBJ2-1
V gene: TRBV12-3/TRBV12-4
clone size: many
D gene: TRBD2
CDR3 length: 16
CDR3 DNA: TGTGCCAGCAGTTTAGGGTCGGGGGGTCCCCGCAATGAGCAGTTCTTC
CDR3 protein: CASSLGSGGPRNEQFF

J gene: TRBJ2-7
V gene: TRBV20-1
clone size: few
D gene: -
CDR3 length: 12
CDR3 DNA: TGCAGTGCTAGCCCAGGGATTTCCGAGCAGTACTTC
CDR3 protein: CSASPGISEQYF

J gene: TRBJ2-5
V gene: TRBV27
clone size: few
D gene: -
CDR3 length: 14
CDR3 DNA: TGTGCCAGCAGTCCGAGACAGGCCGGTGGGACCCAGTACTTC
CDR3 protein: CASSPRQAGGTQYF

J gene: TRBJ2-7
V gene: TRBV29-1
clone size: many
D gene: -
CDR3 length: 11
CDR3 DNA: TGCAGCGTTGCTACAGGGTTCGAGCAGTACTTC
CDR3 protein: CSVATGFEQYF

J gene: TRBJ1-1
V gene: TRBV4-2
clone size: few
D gene: TRBD1
CDR3 length: 11
CDR3 DNA: TGTGCCAGCAACCCTGACAGGGCAGCTTTCTTT
CDR3 protein: CASNPDRAAFF

J gene: TRBJ2-1
V gene: TRBV7-2
clone size: few
D gene: -
CDR3 length: 12
CDR3 DNA: TGTGCCAGCAGCTTATCTGAGTCATCGCAGTTCTTC
CDR3 protein: CASSLSESSQFF

J gene: TRBJ2-3
V gene: TRBV29-1
clone size: many
D gene: -
CDR3 length: 13
CDR3 DNA: TGCAGCGACTCAAACTGGGACTCGGATACGCAGTATTTT
CDR3 protein: CSDSNWDSDTQYF

J gene: TRBJ1-1
V gene: TRBV5-6
clone size: -
D gene: -
CDR3 length: 14
CDR3 DNA: TGTGCCAGCAGCCGGGCAGGGCGGAACACTGAAGCTTTCTTT
CDR3 protein: CASSRAGRNTEAFF

J gene: TRBJ1-3
V gene: TRBV12-3/TRBV12-4
clone size: many
D gene: -
CDR3 length: 15
CDR3 DNA: TGTGCCAGCAGTTCTCCAGGGTTTTCTGGAAACACCATATATTTT
CDR3 protein: CASSSPGFSGNTIYF

J gene: TRBJ2-1
V gene: TRBV7-2
clone size: -
D gene: TRBD2
CDR3 length: 17
CDR3 DNA: TGTGCCAGCAGCCCCGCCGTCGGGGACTACTTGGGGAATGAGCAGTTCTTC
CDR3 protein: CASSPAVGDYLGNEQFF

J gene: TRBJ1-2
V gene: TRBV12-3/TRBV12-4
clone size: many
D gene: -
CDR3 length: 12
CDR3 DNA: TGTGCCAGCAGTTTATTCCCGGGGGGCTACACCTTC
CDR3 protein: CASSLFPGGYTF

J gene: TRBJ2-7
V gene: TRBV13
clone size: many
D gene: -
CDR3 length: 14
CDR3 DNA: TGTGCCAGCAGCTTAGGGGGCGCGGTTACCGAGCAGTACTTC
CDR3 protein: CASSLGGAVTEQYF

J gene: TRBJ1-4
V gene: TRBV18
clone size: -
D gene: -
CDR3 length: 15
CDR3 DNA: TGTGCCAGCTCACCACGCGGGGATACTAATGAAAAACTGTTTTTT
CDR3 protein: CASSPRGDTNEKLFF

J gene: TRBJ1-3
V gene: TRBV12-3/TRBV12-4
clone size: -
D gene: -
CDR3 length: 15
CDR3 DNA: TGTGCCAGCACCCGTGAGGACCTTTCTGGAAACACCATATATTTT
CDR3 protein: CASTREDLSGNTIYF

J gene: TRBJ2-1
V gene: TRBV4-3
clone size: many
D gene: TRBD1
CDR3 length: 15
CDR3 DNA: TGCGCCAGCAGCCAAGAGGACAGGGGTGGAAATGAGCAGTTCTTC
CDR3 protein: CASSQEDRGGNEQFF

J gene: TRBJ1-2
V gene: TRBV10-3
clone size: many
D gene: -
CDR3 length: 13
CDR3 DNA: TGTGCCATCAGTGGTGTAGGGGGTGGTGGCTACACCTTC
CDR3 protein: CAISGVGGGGYTF

J gene: TRBJ1-5
V gene: TRBV6-1
clone size: -
D gene: TRBD1
CDR3 length: 16
CDR3 DNA: TGTGCCAGCAGTGACCGACAGGGGGTGGGGAATCAGCCCCAGCATTTT
CDR3 protein: CASSDRQGVGNQPQHF

J gene: TRBJ2-5
V gene: TRBV10-2
clone size: -
D gene: -
CDR3 length: 14
CDR3 DNA: TGCGCCAGCAGGGAAGGGTCCCTCCAAGAGACCCAGTACTTC
CDR3 protein: CASREGSLQETQYF

J gene: TRBJ2-5
V gene: TRBV7-8
clone size: -
D gene: -
CDR3 length: 15
CDR3 DNA: TGTGCCAGCACCTCGTCGGAAGCGTACCAAGAGACCCAGTACTTC
CDR3 protein: CASTSSEAYQETQYF

J gene: TRBJ2-3
V gene: TRBV20-1
clone size: -
D gene: -
CDR3 length: 13
CDR3 DNA: TGCAGTGCCCCAGGCGAGAGCACAGATACGCAGTATTTT
CDR3 protein: CSAPGESTDTQYF

J gene: TRBJ2-5
V gene: TRBV6-2/TRBV6-3
clone size: few
D gene: -
CDR3 length: 12
CDR3 DNA: TGTGCCAGCAGACGGGGACAAGAGACCCAGTACTTC
CDR3 protein: CASRRGQETQYF

J gene: TRBJ2-3
V gene: TRBV18
clone size: many
D gene: TRBD2
CDR3 length: 16
CDR3 DNA: TGTGCCAGCTCACCACCCGGACTAGCAGGCGGGGATACGCAGTATTTT
CDR3 protein: CASSPPGLAGGDTQYF

J gene: TRBJ2-7
V gene: TRBV20-1
clone size: many
D gene: -
CDR3 length: 14
CDR3 DNA: TGCAGTGCTAGTAGACAGGAACAAACCTACGAGCAGTACTTC
CDR3 protein: CSASRQEQTYEQYF

J gene: TRBJ2-3
V gene: TRBV24-1
clone size: many
D gene: -
CDR3 length: 14
CDR3 DNA: TGTGCCACCAGCGGCCTGGGAGACACAGATACGCAGTATTTT
CDR3 protein: CATSGLGDTDTQYF

J gene: TRBJ2-2
V gene: TRBV7-9
clone size: many
D gene: -
CDR3 length: 11
CDR3 DNA: TGTGCCAGCAGGAGGGCCGGGGAGCTGTTTTTT
CDR3 protein: CASRRAGELFF

J gene: TRBJ1-4
V gene: TRBV5-1
clone size: many
D gene: -
CDR3 length: 15
CDR3 DNA: TGCGCCAGCAGCTTGACGGGGGCCACTAATGAAAAACTGTTTTTT
CDR3 protein: CASSLTGATNEKLFF

J gene: TRBJ1-2
V gene: TRBV6-1
clone size: few
D gene: TRBD1
CDR3 length: 15
CDR3 DNA: TGTGCCAGCAGTGAAGAGGGGAGGACAGGGGACGGCTACACCTTC
CDR3 protein: CASSEEGRTGDGYTF

J gene: TRBJ1-5
V gene: TRBV5-4
clone size: -
D gene: -
CDR3 length: 16
CDR3 DNA: TGTGCCAGCAGCTTGGGTGGTGGTTACGGCAATCAGCCCCAGCATTTT
CDR3 protein: CASSLGGGYGNQPQHF

J gene: TRBJ1-2
V gene: TRBV12-3/TRBV12-4
clone size: many
D gene: -
CDR3 length: 9
CDR3 DNA: TGTGCCAGCAGCTATGGCTACACCTTC
CDR3 protein: CASSYGYTF

J gene: TRBJ2-4
V gene: TRBV7-9
clone size: many
D gene: TRBD1
CDR3 length: 16
CDR3 DNA: TGTGCCAGCAGCGATTCGTTGAGGGACAGCGATCGGATTCAGTACTTC
CDR3 protein: CASSDSLRDSDRIQYF

J gene: TRBJ2-7
V gene: TRBV9
clone size: few
D gene: TRBD2
CDR3 length: 18
CDR3 DNA: TGTGCCAGCAGCGTAGGACTGGGACTAGCGGGGGATTCCTACGAGCAGTACTTC
CDR3 protein: CASSVGLGLAGDSYEQYF

J gene: TRBJ1-1
V gene: TRBV5-7
clone size: many
D gene: -
CDR3 length: 16
CDR3 DNA: TGTGCCAGCAGACTTACAGGGTTGTTTATAGACACTGAAGCTTTCTTT
CDR3 protein: CASRLTGLFIDTEAFF

J gene: TRBJ2-7
V gene: TRBV11-2
clone size: -
D gene: -
CDR3 length: 15
CDR3 DNA: TGTGCCAGCAGCTTAGACAGGGATCGTCCCTACGAGCAGTACTTC
CDR3 protein: CASSLDRDRPYEQYF

J gene: TRBJ1-3
V gene: TRBV30
clone size: few
D gene: -
CDR3 length: 10
CDR3 DNA: TGTGTCGGACAGGGAAACACCATATATTTT
CDR3 protein: CVGQGNTIYF

J gene: TRBJ1-2
V gene: TRBV4-2
clone size: -
D gene: -
CDR3 length: 16
CDR3 DNA: TGTGCCAGCAGCCCGGACAGCCATACGACAAACTATGGCTACACCTTC
CDR3 protein: CASSPDSHTTNYGYTF

J gene: TRBJ1-5
V gene: TRBV19
clone size: -
D gene: -
CDR3 length: 15
CDR3 DNA: TGTGCCAGTAGTATAGCCGGACATAGCAATCAGCCCCAGCATTTT
CDR3 protein: CASSIAGHSNQPQHF

J gene: TRBJ2-1
V gene: TRBV5-1
clone size: few
D gene: -
CDR3 length: 15
CDR3 DNA: TGCGCCAGCAGCTTGACCGGGACTGGGTACAATGAGCAGTTCTTC
CDR3 protein: CASSLTGTGYNEQFF

J gene: TRBJ2-3
V gene: TRBV9
clone size: many
D gene: -
CDR3 length: 9
CDR3 DNA: TGTGCCAGCAGCCTCGACAGGCCTTTT
CDR3 protein: CASSLDRPF

J gene: TRBJ1-6
V gene: TRBV11-2
clone size: many
D gene: TRBD1
CDR3 length: 17
CDR3 DNA: TGTGCCAGCAGCTTGCTGGGGGGTGGGACAGATAATTCACCCCTCCACTTT
CDR3 protein: CASSLLGGGTDNSPLHF